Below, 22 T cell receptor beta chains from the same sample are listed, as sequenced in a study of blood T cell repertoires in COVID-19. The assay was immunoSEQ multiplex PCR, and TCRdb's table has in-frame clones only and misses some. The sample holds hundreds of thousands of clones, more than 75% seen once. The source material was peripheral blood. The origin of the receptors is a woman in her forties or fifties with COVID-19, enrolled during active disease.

CDR3 nucleotide sequence: TGTGCCAGCAGTTCCCGTTTTTCAGTCACAGATACGCAGTATTTT. Amino acid sequence: CASSSRFSVTDTQYF. This sequence joins TRBV27 and TRBJ2-3; D ambiguous. The V end lost 4 bases, the J end lost 2 bases, and 13 bases lay between the germline ends. Germline CDR1 MNHEY, CDR2 SMNVEV (reference sequence). The CDR3 consists of 15 residues.

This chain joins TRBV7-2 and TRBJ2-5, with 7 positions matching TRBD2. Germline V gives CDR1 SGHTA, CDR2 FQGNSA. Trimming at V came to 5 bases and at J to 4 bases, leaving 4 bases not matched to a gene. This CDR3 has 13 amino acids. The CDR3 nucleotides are TGTGCCAGCAGCGGGGGGGGGTCAGAGACCCAGTACTTC. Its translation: CASSGGGSETQYF.

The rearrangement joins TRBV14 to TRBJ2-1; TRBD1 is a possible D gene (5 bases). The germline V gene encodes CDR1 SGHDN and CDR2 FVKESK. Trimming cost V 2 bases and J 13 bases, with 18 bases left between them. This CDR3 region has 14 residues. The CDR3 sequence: CASSQFAKGSNQFF. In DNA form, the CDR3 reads TGTGCCAGCAGCCAATTTGCCAAGGGGTCGAATCAGTTCTTC.

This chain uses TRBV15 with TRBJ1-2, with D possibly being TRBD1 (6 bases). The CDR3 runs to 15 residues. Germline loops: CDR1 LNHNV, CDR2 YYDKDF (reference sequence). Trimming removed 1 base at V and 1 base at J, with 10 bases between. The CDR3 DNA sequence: TGTGCCACCAGCAGAGTTGGACAGATTAACTATGGCTACACCTTC. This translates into CATSRVGQINYGYTF.

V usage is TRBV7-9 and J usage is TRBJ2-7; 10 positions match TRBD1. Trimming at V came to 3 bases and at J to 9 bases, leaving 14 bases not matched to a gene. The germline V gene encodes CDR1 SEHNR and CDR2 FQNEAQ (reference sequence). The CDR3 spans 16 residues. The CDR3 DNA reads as TGTGCCAGCAGCTTCTCCCGGGACAGGGGTCTGGTTTGGCAGTACTTC. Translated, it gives CASSFSRDRGLVWQYF.

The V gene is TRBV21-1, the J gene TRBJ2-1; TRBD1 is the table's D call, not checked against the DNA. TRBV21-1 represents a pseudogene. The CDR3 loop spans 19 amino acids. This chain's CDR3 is CASSKEQTATTSSYNEQFF. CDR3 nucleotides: TGTGCCAGCAGCAAAGAACAGACAGCAACCACGAGCTCCTACAATGAGCAGTTCTTC.

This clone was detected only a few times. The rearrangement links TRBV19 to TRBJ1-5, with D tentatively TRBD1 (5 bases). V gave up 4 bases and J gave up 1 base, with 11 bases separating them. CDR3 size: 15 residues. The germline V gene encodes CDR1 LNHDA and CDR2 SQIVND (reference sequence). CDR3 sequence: CASSTRGRSNQPQHF. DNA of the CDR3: TGTGCCAGTAGTACTAGGGGTCGCAGCAATCAGCCCCAGCATTTT. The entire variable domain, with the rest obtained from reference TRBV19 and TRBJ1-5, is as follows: DGGITQSPKYLFRKEGQNVTLSCEQNLNHDAMYWYRQDPGQGLRLIYYSQIVNDFQKGDIAEGYSVSREKKESFPLTVTSAQKNPTAFYLCASSTRGRSNQPQHFGDGTRLSIL.

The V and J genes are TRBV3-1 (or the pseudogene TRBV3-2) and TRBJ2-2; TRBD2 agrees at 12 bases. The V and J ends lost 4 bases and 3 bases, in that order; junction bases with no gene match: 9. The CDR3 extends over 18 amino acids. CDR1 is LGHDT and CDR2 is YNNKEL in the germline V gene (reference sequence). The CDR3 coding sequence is TGTGCCAGCAGCCGAGCCAGACTAGCGGGAGTGGACACCGGGGAGCTGTTTTTT. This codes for CASSRARLAGVDTGELFF.

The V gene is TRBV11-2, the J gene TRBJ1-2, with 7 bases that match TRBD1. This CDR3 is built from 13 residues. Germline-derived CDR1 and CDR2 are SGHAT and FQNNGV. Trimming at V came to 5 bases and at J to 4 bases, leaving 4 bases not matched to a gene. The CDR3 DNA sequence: TGTGCCAGCAGCCCGGGACAGAGCTATGGCTACACCTTC. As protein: CASSPGQSYGYTF.

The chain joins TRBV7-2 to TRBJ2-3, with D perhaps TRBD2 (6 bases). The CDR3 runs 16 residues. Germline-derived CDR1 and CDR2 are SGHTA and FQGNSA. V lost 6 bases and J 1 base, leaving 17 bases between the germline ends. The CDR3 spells CASRPWGEHRTDTQYF. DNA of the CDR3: TGTGCCAGCAGGCCGTGGGGGGAGCACCGCACAGATACGCAGTATTTT. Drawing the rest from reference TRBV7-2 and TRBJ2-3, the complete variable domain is GAGVSQSPSNKVTEKGKDVELRCDPISGHTALYWYRQSLGQGLEFLIYFQGNSAPDKSGLPSDRFSAERTGGSVSTLTIQRTQQEDSAVYLCASRPWGEHRTDTQYFGPGTRLTVL.

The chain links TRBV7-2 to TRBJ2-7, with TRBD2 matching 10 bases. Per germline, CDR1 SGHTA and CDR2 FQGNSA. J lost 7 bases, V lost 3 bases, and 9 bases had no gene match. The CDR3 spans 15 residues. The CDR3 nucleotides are TGTGCCAGCAGCTTGATAGCGGGGGGCTCGGCGGAGCAGTACTTC. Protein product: CASSLIAGGSAEQYF.

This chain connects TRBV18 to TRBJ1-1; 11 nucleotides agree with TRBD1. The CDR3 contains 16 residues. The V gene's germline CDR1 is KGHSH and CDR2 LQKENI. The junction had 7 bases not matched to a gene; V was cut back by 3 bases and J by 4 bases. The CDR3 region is CASSPGQGAMGTEAFF. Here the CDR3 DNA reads TGTGCCAGCTCACCCGGACAGGGGGCTATGGGCACTGAAGCTTTCTTT.

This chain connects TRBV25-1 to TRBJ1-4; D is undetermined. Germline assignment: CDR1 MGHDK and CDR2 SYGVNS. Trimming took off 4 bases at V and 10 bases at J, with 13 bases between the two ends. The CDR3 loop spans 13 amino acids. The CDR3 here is CASSAPGFPKLFF. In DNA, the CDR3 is TGTGCCAGCAGTGCCCCAGGTTTCCCAAAACTGTTTTTT.

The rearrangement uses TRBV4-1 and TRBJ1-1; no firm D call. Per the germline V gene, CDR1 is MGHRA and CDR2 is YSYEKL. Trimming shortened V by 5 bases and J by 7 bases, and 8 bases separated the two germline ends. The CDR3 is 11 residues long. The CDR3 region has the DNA TGCGCCAGCAGCTCGACACTTGAAGCTTTCTTT. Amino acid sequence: CASSSTLEAFF.

The CDR3 reads CATITGTSLHHEQFF. The CDR3 DNA follows: TGTGCCACCATAACCGGGACTTCCCTTCACCATGAGCAGTTCTTC. The chain employs TRBV27 and TRBJ2-1; D is possibly TRBD2 (6 bases). Germline V gene sequence: CDR1 MNHEY, CDR2 SMNVEV (reference sequence). The CDR3 is 15 amino acids. The V end lost 10 bases, the J end lost 8 bases, and 24 bases lay between the germline ends.

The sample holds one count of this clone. The CDR3 loop reads CASSYRVGFEAFF. As DNA, the CDR3 is TGTGCCAGCAGTTATCGAGTGGGCTTTGAAGCTTTCTTT. The chain is built from TRBV27 and TRBJ1-1; D unclear. The V end lost 4 bases, the J end lost 7 bases, and 13 bases lay between the germline ends. Germline values: CDR1 MNHEY, CDR2 SMNVEV (reference sequence). The CDR3 covers 13 residues.

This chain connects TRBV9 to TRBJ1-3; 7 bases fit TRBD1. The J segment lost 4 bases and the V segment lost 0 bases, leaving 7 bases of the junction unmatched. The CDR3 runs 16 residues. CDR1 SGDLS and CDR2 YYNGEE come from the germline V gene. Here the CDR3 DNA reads TGTGCCAGCAGCGTAGACCTGACAGGGTCCGGAAACACCATATATTTT. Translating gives CASSVDLTGSGNTIYF.

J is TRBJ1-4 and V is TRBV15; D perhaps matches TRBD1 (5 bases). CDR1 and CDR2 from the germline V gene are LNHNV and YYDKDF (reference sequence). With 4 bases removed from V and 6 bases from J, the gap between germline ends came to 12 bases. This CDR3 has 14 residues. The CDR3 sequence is CATSTGGGDEKLFF. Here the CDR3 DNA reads TGTGCCACCAGCACGGGGGGTGGGGATGAAAAACTGTTTTTT.

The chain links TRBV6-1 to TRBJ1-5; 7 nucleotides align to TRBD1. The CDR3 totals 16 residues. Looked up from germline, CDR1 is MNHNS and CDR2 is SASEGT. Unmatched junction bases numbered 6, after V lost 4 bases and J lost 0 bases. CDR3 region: CASSARGFSSNQPQHF. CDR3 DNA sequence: TGTGCCAGCAGTGCCAGGGGGTTTTCTAGCAATCAGCCCCAGCATTTT.

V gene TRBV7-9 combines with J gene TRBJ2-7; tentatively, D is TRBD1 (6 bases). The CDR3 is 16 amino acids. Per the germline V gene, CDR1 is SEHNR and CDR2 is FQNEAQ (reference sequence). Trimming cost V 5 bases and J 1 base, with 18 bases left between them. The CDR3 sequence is CASSLLLTGRSYEQYF. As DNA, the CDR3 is TGTGCCAGCAGCCTGCTCTTAACAGGGAGATCCTACGAGCAGTACTTC.

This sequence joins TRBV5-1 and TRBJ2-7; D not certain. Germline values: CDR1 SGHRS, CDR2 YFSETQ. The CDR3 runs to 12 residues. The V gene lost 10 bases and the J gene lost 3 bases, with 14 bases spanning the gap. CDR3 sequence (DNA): TGCGCCGGGCAAATAAGAAGCTACGAGCAGTACTTC. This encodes CAGQIRSYEQYF.

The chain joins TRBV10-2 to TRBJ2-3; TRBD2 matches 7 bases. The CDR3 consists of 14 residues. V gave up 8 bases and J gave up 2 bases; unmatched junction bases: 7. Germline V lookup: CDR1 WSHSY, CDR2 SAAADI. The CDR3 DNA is TGCGCCAGCCGCGGGAGTTGGGCCACAGATACGCAGTATTTT. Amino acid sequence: CASRGSWATDTQYF.